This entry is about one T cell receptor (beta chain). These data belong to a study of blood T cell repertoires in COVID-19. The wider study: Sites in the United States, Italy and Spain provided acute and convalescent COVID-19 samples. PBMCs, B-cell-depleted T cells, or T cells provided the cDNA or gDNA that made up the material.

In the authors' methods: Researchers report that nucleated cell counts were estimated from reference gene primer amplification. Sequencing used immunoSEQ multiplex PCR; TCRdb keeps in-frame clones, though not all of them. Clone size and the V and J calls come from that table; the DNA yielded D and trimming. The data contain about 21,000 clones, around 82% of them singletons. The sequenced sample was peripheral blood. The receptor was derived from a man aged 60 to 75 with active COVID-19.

CDR3 sequence reads: CASRQQGALVETQYF. As DNA, the CDR3 is TGTGCCAGCAGGCAACAGGGGGCGCTAGTAGAGACCCAGTACTTC. The J gene is TRBJ2-5, the V gene TRBV7-8; 9 nucleotides agree with TRBD1. The CDR3 has 15 amino acids. V trimming: 6 bases; J trimming: 4 bases; junction bases outside the gene matches: 9. CDR1 is SGHVS and CDR2 is FQNEAQ in the germline V gene.